This T cell receptor beta chain was sequenced for a study of T cell repertoires in cytomegalovirus infection (dated by TCRdb to about 2019). Turning to the overall study: Donor HLA type was relevant to the analysis, because carriage of CMV infection together with the matching HLA type was indicated by public TCR beta signatures.

The germline V gene encodes CDR1 SNHLY and CDR2 FYNNEI. The junction carries 13 bases between V and J, which are trimmed by 5 bases and 3 bases respectively. The CDR3 has 14 amino acids, counting the end cysteine and phenylalanine. Only the CDR3 region is kept as DNA, spanning 42 bases read in frame from base 1. Overall results and qualifications from the work: In both this cohort and an independent roughly 400-donor cohort, the cumulative frequency of public TCR beta family members distinguished carriers of CMV infection plus the relevant HLA type. The ex vivo response was dominated by HLA-C-restricted CMV-specific TCR beta clonotypes, which also provided the single most frequent clonotype in two of eight donors.

On this clonotype: Its antigen has not been determined. No much larger clonotype is one base removed from it; base qualities were not supplied.

TCRdb shows the sequencer as Illumina HiSeq 1500. TCRdb reanalyzed the raw reads on its own, using fastp at Q25 for trimming and MiXCR for clone calling, and kept in-frame beta chains. Each entry is one CDR3 protein sequence, shown with its most common DNA and genes. This sample comprises about 600,000 distinct CDR3 sequences, 20% to 25% of them detected only once. Less than 10% of the sample comes from the top ten. The sample comprised CD8+ T cells from PBMCs. The chain joins TRBV2 to TRBJ2-5; the D gene is perhaps TRBD1 or TRBD2, each of them matching over 5 bases. This receptor was obtained from a human donor in good health (CMV status not recorded). Some clones in this sample may be carry-over from other donors' samples. The DNA sequence is TGTGCCAGCAGTCGGGACCCCCTCAAAGAGACCCAGTACTTC. Its product reads: CASSRDPLKETQYF.